This T cell receptor beta chain was obtained from a study of T-cell memory formation after mild COVID-19. The overall study: TCR clusters were largely donor specific.

TCRdb passed the 5' RACE reads through MiXCR, listing each CDR3 protein once. The profile shows about 260,000 distinct CDR3 sequences, less than 9.5% of them singletons. The sequenced material came from PBMCs or a T cell subset sorted from them (not recorded which). The sequence came from a man younger than 30 who had mild COVID-19 (a few samples of this study predate the infection). Cell type and time point are not known.

The CDR3 nucleotides are TGTGCCAGCAGTGGGGGGACAGGCTCTGGAAACACCATATATTTT. It specifies CASSGGTGSGNTIYF. The J gene is TRBJ1-3, the V gene TRBV6-1; 8 bases match TRBD1. Germline lookup yields CDR1 MNHNS and CDR2 SASEGT. The ends lost 4 bases at V and 0 bases at J; junction bases unmatched: 2. The CDR3 has 15 amino acids.